This T cell receptor beta chain came from a study of T cell responses to AZD1222 COVID-19 vaccine (dated by TCRdb to 2020 to 2023). Broadly, across the study: Because spike-specific TCR depth and breadth did not differ between the two schedules, AZD1222 recipients who got a second dose at roughly 4 weeks were pooled with those who got a second dose at roughly 12 weeks. Enrollment into the trials was organized by age into subgroups of 18-55, 56-69 and 70-plus years, and those subgroups contained approximately 150, 30 and 60 TCR-sequenced participants, respectively. TCR sequencing was performed for about 250 trial participants, of whom about 210 were given two doses of AZD1222 and approximately 25 were given two doses of MenACWY control vaccine. What the work shows at the level of the full study, not this receptor alone: Participants were mostly white British and included more females than males, and it was suggested by the authors that clonal diversity may have been underestimated. In the small 56-69-year group, the increase in depth fell short of significance, most likely because of low power. Reportedly, close to half of the unique spike-specific TCRs recognized epitopes lying outside the regions that are mutated in the B.1.351 and B.1.1.7 variants. The vaccine-associated CD4 TCRs covered the entire spike protein, and the dominant responses fell in regions 160-218 and 743-854. Because no day 14 peak-response samples were available, the repertoires could be characterized only after the peak T cell response. A significant rise in spike-specific TCR breadth and depth was observed after two AZD1222 doses relative to day 0 and relative to MenACWY recipients. Conclusions about previously exposed vaccinees are limited because only a handful of AZD1222 recipients were SARS-CoV-2 seropositive at baseline.

Based on the germline V gene, the CDR1 and CDR2 sequences are SGHDT and YYEEEE. At the junction V is shortened by 0 bases and J by 5 bases; bases outside the gene matches: 10. Reading from cysteine to phenylalanine, the CDR3 counts 17 amino acids. This entry keeps only the CDR3 DNA: 51 bases, framed from base 1. This specimen's time point label, interpreted: baseline before first vaccination. The vaccinee samples were drawn from two UK trials, COV001 and COV002, one of which was a single-blind randomized controlled phase 2/3 trial testing AZD1222 (ChAdOx1 nCoV-19) in healthy adults. For TCRbeta chain sequencing, PBMC samples from trial participants were taken at day 0 and at day 28 after the second dose. Worth noting for this clone: The target of this receptor is not known. One base away there is no much larger clone; base qualities are not given.

The CDR3 regions of human TCRbeta chains were subjected to immunosequencing. As for how the authors treated the data: Repertoire TCRs were checked for matches against a reference library of SARS-CoV-2-specific TCRs that had been generated using the MIRA antigen-specificity platform. Breadth was defined as the fraction of unique TCRs that were SARS-CoV-2-associated. Depth was defined as the fraction of total T cells that were SARS-CoV-2-associated. Using the MIRA data, each spike-specific TCR was mapped to the spike region that the TCR reacts to and placed in a CD4 or CD8 class. Log10-transformed breadth and depth values were compared by one-way ANOVA with Sidak's multiple comparisons tests. As stored in TCRdb, this immuneACCESS dataset retains in-frame rearrangements with V and J assigned. A fraction of the clones does not appear; measured against another copy, unresolved V genes explain less than half of the discrepancy, and the remainder lacks a known reason. V and J calls and clone size follow that table, whereas D and trimming were derived from the DNA. This sample lists around 110,000 clones; roughly 90% were detected once. Jointly, the top ten make up approximately 4% of the sample.

This receptor chain uses TRBV5-6 and TRBJ2-5, with 10 junctional bases fitting TRBD2. Specimen: peripheral blood, collected on day 0 of AZD1222 vaccination. The source is an adult in good health. The DNA sequence reads TGTGCCAGCAGCTTGGACCTAGCGGGGGCATCAGGGGAGACCCAGTACTTC. It codes for CASSLDLAGASGETQYF.